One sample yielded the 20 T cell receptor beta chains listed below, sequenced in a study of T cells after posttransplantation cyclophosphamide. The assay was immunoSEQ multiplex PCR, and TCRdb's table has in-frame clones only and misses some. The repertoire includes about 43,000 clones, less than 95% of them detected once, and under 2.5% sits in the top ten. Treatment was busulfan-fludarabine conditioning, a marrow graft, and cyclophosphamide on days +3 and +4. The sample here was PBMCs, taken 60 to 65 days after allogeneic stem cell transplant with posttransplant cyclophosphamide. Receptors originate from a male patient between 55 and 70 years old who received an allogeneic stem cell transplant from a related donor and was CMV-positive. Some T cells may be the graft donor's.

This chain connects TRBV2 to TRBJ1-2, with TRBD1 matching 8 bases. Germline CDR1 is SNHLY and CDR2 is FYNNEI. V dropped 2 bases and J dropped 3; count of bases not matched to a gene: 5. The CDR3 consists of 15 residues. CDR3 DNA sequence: TGTGCCAGCAGTGAACAGGGGGCGCTTGACTATGGCTACACCTTC. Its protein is CASSEQGALDYGYTF.

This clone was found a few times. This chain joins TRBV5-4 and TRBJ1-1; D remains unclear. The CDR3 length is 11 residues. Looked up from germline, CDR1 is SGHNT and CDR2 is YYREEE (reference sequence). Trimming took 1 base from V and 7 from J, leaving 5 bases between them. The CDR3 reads CASSLYGEAFF. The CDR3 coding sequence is TGTGCCAGCAGCTTGTACGGTGAAGCTTTCTTT.

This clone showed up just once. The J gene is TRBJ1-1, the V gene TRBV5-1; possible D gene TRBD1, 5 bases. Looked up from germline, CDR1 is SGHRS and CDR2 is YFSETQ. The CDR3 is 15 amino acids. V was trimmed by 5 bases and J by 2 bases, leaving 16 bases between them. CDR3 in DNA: TGCGCCAGCAGGGTCGGCCCAGGGCACAACACTGAAGCTTTCTTT. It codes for CASRVGPGHNTEAFF.

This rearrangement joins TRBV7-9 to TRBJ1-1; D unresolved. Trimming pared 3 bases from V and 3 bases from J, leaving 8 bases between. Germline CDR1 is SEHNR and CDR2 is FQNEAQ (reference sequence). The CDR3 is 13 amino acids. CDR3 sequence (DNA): TGTGCCAGCAGCTTCTTCGGGGACACTGAAGCTTTCTTT. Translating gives CASSFFGDTEAFF.

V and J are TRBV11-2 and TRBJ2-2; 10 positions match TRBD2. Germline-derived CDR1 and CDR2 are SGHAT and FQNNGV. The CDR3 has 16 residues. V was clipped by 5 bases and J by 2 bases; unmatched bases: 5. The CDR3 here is CASSVLAGGNTGELFF. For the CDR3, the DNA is TGTGCCAGCAGCGTATTAGCGGGGGGTAACACCGGGGAGCTGTTTTTT.

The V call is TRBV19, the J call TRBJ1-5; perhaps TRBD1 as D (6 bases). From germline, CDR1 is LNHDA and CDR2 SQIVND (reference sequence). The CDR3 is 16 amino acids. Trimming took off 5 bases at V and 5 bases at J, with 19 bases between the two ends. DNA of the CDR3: TGTGCCAGTAGTCCGAGTAACAGGGCGTTTTATCAGCCCCAGCATTTT. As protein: CASSPSNRAFYQPQHF.

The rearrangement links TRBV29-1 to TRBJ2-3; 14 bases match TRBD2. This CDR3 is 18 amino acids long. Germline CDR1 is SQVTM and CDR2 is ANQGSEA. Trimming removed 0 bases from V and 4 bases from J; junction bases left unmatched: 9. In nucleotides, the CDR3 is TGCAGCGTTGAAGATGCCCCTGGACTAGCGGGGGGTGCAGATACGCAGTATTTT. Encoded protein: CSVEDAPGLAGGADTQYF.

The CDR3 DNA is TGTGCCTGGAGTGTACAGGGCGGCCAGCCCCAGCATTTT. It codes for CAWSVQGGQPQHF. V gene TRBV30 combines with J gene TRBJ1-5; a possible D gene is TRBD1 (6 bases). Trimming stripped 0 bases from V and 7 bases from J, with 10 bases between. CDR3 size: 13 residues. Germline V CDR1 and CDR2: GTSNPN, SVGIG (reference sequence). The full variable domain, its missing parts supplied by reference TRBV30 and TRBJ1-5, is SQTIHQWPATLVQPVGSPLSLECTVEGTSNPNLYWYRQAAGRGLQLLFYSVGIGQISSEVPQNLSASRPQDRQFILSSKKLLLSDSGFYLCAWSVQGGQPQHFGDGTRLSIL.

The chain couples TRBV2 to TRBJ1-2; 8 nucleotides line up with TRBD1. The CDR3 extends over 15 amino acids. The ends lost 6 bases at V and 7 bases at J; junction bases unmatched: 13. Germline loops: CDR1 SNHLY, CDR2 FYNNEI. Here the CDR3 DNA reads TGTGCCAGCAGCGCTACCGGGACAGGCCCCGGTGGCTACACCTTC. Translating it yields CASSATGTGPGGYTF.

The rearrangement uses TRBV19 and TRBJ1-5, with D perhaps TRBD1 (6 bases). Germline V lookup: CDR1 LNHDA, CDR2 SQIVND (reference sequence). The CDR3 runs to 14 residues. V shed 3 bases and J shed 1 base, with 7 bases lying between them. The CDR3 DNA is TGTGCCAGTAGTATCGACAGGAGCAATCAGCCCCAGCATTTT. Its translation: CASSIDRSNQPQHF.

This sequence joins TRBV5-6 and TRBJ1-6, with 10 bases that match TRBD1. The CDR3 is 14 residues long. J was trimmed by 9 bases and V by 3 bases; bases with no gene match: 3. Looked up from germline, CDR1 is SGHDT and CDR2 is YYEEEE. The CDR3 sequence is CASSSDRGSSPLHF. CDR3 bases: TGTGCCAGCAGCTCGGACAGGGGGTCTTCACCCCTCCACTTT.

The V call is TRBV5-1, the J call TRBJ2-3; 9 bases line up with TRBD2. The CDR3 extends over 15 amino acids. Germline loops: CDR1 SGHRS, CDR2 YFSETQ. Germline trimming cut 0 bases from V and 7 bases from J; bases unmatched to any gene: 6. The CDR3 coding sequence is TGCGCCAGCAGCTTGGTCGGCGGGGGGGCGAATACGCAGTATTTT. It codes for CASSLVGGGANTQYF.

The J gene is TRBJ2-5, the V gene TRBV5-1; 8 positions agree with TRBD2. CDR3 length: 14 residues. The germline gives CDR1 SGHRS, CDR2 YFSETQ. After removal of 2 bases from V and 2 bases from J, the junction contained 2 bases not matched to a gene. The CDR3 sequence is CASSLLAEQETQYF. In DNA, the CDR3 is TGCGCCAGCAGCTTACTAGCGGAACAAGAGACCCAGTACTTC. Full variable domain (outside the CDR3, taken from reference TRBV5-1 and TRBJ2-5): KAGVTQTPRYLIKTRGQQVTLSCSPISGHRSVSWYQQTPGQGLQFLFEYFSETQRNKGNFPGRFSGRQFSNSRSEMNVSTLELGDSALYLCASSLLAEQETQYFGPGTRLLVL.

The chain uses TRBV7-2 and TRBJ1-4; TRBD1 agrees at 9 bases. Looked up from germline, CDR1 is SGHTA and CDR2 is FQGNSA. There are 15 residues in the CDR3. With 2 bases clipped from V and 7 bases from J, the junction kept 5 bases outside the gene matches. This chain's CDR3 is CASSLWGQGGEKLFF. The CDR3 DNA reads TGTGCCAGCAGCTTATGGGGACAGGGCGGTGAAAAACTGTTTTTT.

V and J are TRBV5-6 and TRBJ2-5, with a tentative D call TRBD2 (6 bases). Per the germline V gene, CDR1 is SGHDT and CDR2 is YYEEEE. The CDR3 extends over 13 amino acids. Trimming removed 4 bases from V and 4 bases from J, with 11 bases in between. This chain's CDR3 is CASSGGRLETQYF. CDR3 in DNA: TGTGCCAGCAGCGGTGGGAGGTTAGAGACCCAGTACTTC.

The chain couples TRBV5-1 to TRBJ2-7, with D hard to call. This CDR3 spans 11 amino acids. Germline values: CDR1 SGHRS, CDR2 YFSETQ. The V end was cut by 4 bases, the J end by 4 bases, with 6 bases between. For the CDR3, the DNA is TGCGCCAGCAGCCTAGAATACGAGCAGTACTTC. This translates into CASSLEYEQYF.

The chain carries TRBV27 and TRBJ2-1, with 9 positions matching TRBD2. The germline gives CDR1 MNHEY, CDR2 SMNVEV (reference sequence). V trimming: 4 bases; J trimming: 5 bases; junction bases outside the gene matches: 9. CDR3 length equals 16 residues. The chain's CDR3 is CASSSTPSGVNNEQFF. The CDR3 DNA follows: TGTGCCAGCAGTTCCACTCCTAGCGGGGTAAACAATGAGCAGTTCTTC.

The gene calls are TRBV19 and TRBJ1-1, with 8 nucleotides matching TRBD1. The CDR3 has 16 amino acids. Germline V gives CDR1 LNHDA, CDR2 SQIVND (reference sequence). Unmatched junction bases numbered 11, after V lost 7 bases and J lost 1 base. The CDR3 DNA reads TGTGCCAGTAAACCCCCGGTCGGGACAGGGAACACTGAAGCTTTCTTT. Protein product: CASKPPVGTGNTEAFF. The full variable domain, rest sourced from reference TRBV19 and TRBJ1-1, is DGGITQSPKYLFRKEGQNVTLSCEQNLNHDAMYWYRQDPGQGLRLIYYSQIVNDFQKGDIAEGYSVSREKKESFPLTVTSAQKNPTAFYLCASKPPVGTGNTEAFFGQGTRLTVV.

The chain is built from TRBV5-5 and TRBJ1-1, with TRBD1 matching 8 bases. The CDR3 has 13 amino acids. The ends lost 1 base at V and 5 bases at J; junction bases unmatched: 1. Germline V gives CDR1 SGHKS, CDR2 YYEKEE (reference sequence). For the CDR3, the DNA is TGTGCCAGCAGCTTGTACAGGGGGACTGAAGCTTTCTTT. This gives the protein CASSLYRGTEAFF.

CDR3 amino acids: CASSPDRSLAEAFF. The CDR3 DNA sequence: TGTGCCAGCAGCCCCGACAGGTCCCTGGCTGAAGCTTTCTTT. The chain has TRBV9 and TRBJ1-1; D is perhaps TRBD1 (6 bases). The CDR3 has 14 amino acids. The V end lost 4 bases, the J end lost 6 bases, and 16 bases lay between the germline ends. Germline CDR1 SGDLS, CDR2 YYNGEE.